This T cell receptor beta chain was observed in a study of lung T cells in sarcoidosis with Löfgren's syndrome. Study information: Repertoire analyses centered on Löfgren's syndrome patients.

Germline V lookup: CDR1 SGHTA, CDR2 FQGNSA. The CDR3 length is 17 residues. V gave up 3 bases and J gave up 0 bases; unmatched junction bases: 8. TCRdb used MiXCR to reprocess the reads, holding one entry per CDR3 protein. The sample consists of 60,000 to 65,000 distinct CDR3 sequences, about 20% of them appearing once. This clonotype occurred many times. Its antigen is as yet unknown. Study-level results: Versus controls, Löfgren's syndrome patients reportedly showed TRAV12-1 and TRBV2 as most expanded.

The chain joins TRBV7-2 to TRBJ2-4; TRBD1 matches 7 bases. Material: CD4+ T cells from PBMCs. The clonotype comes from a human donor with sarcoidosis (Löfgren's syndrome or another form), or a control subject (not recorded which). CDR3 sequence (DNA): TGTGCCAGCAGCTTGTTAGGGGGCCAGGGAGCCAAAAACATTCAGTACTTC. It translates to CASSLLGGQGAKNIQYF. The variable domain in full, with the rest retrieved from reference TRBV7-2 and TRBJ2-4, is GAGVSQSPSNKVTEKGKDVELRCDPISGHTALYWYRQSLGQGLEFLIYFQGNSAPDKSGLPSDRFSAERTGGSVSTLTIQRTQQEDSAVYLCASSLLGGQGAKNIQYFGAGTRLSVL.